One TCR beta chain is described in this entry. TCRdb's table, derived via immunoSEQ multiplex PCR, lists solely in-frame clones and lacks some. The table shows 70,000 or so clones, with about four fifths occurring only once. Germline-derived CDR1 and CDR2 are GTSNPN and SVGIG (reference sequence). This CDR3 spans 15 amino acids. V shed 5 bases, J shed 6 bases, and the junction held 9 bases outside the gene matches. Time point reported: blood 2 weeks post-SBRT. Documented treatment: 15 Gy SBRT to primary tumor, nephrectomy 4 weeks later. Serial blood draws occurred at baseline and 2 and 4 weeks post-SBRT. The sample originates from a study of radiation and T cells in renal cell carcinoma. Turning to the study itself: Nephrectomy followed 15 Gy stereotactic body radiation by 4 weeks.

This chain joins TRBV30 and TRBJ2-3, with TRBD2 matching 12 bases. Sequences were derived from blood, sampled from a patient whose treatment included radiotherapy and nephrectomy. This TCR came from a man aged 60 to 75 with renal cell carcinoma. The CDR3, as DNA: TGTGCCTGGGGAGGACTAGCGGGATCCTCGGATACGCAGTATTTT. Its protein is CAWGGLAGSSDTQYF.